The 27 T cell receptor beta chains given below trace back to one sample, sequenced in a study of cytomegalovirus exposure and HLA in healthy donors. The PCR made use of 60 Vbeta and 13 Jbeta primers. The table came from immunoSEQ multiplex PCR; TCRdb's copy has only in-frame clones and leaves some out. This table has about 140,000 clones, roughly 79% appearing once. Sequenced sample: PBMCs. The source of these receptors is a man aged 25 to 45 in good health and CMV-seropositive.

The chain is built from TRBV13 and TRBJ2-6, with TRBD1 matching over 11 bases. The V gene's germline CDR1 is PRHDT and CDR2 FYEKMQ (reference sequence). This CDR3 spans 16 amino acids. V lost 10 bases to trimming and J lost 0 bases; unmatched junction nucleotides: 5. As DNA, the CDR3 is TGTGCCACTCGGACAGGGGGCGTCTCTGGGGCCAACGTCCTGACTTTC. Translation: CATRTGGVSGANVLTF.

This clone was seen only once. The chain joins TRBV7-9 to TRBJ1-1; maybe TRBD1 (6 bases). The CDR3 runs 14 residues. The V gene lost 1 base and the J gene lost 3 bases, with 9 bases spanning the gap. Germline V gene data show CDR1 as SEHNR and CDR2 as FQNEAQ (reference sequence). The CDR3 loop is CASSLGAGDTEAFF. The CDR3 nucleotides are TGTGCCAGCAGCTTAGGGGCAGGGGACACTGAAGCTTTCTTT.

The chain combines TRBV19 with TRBJ1-2; 7 bases map to TRBD1. The CDR3 length is 14 residues. Germline V gene lookup returns CDR1 LNHDA and CDR2 SQIVND (reference sequence). The V and J ends lost 5 bases and 4 bases, in that order; junction bases with no gene match: 7. The DNA for the CDR3 is TGTGCCAGTAGTTCGTCAGGGGGGAGCTATGGCTACACCTTC. Its translation is CASSSSGGSYGYTF.

The table lists this clone with a count of one. The chain links TRBV11-3 to TRBJ2-5, with D possibly matching TRBD1 (6 bases). V lost 5 bases to trimming and J lost 3 bases, with 16 bases between them. This CDR3 has 15 amino acids. CDR1 and CDR2 (germline): SGHNT, YENEEA. The CDR3 coding sequence is TGTGCCAGCAGCCCAGGGGACGGACTTAAAGAGACCCAGTACTTC. It codes for CASSPGDGLKETQYF.

Remarks on this clone: The sample holds other DNA sequences that translate to the same CDR3. This chain connects TRBV25-1 to TRBJ2-2, with a possible D match to TRBD1 (6 bases). V lost 0 bases to trimming and J lost 6 bases, with 14 bases between them. Germline V gene lookup returns CDR1 MGHDK and CDR2 SYGVNS. The CDR3 has 16 amino acids. The CDR3 loop is CASSEYFGQSPGELFF. The CDR3 DNA is TGTGCCAGCAGTGAATATTTCGGACAGTCTCCCGGGGAGCTGTTTTTT.

The chain has TRBV7-2 and TRBJ2-7; TRBD2 aligns across 10 bases. This CDR3 spans 14 amino acids. Germline loops: CDR1 SGHTA, CDR2 FQGNSA. With V trimmed by 5 bases and J by 6 bases, 7 bases remained unmatched. CDR3 DNA sequence: TGTGCCAGCAGCCATACTAGCGGGACCCGCGAGCAGTACTTC. It is translated as CASSHTSGTREQYF.

The rearrangement uses TRBV28 and TRBJ2-7; weak D call: TRBD1 (6 bases). The V end lost 3 bases, the J end lost 0 bases, and 18 bases lay between the germline ends. The CDR3 sequence is 17 residues long. Germline assignment: CDR1 MDHEN and CDR2 SYDVKM. CDR3 nucleotides: TGTGCCAGCAGTTTGGGGGCGGGCTCCTTGAGCTCCTACGAGCAGTACTTC. Its protein is CASSLGAGSLSSYEQYF.

CDR3 nucleotide sequence: TGTGCAAGTCGCTTACCCCCCCCTTGGTTGGCTGGAGAGCTGTTTTTT. Translation: CASRLPPPWLAGELFF. The chain has TRBV12-2 and TRBJ1-4. TRBV12-2 is a pseudogene. This CDR3 is 16 amino acids long.

The chain joins TRBV11-3 to TRBJ2-2; maybe TRBD1 (5 bases). V was cut by 8 bases and J by 2 bases, with 15 bases left in between. The CDR3 consists of 15 residues. The germline V gene has CDR1 SGHNT and CDR2 YENEEA. CDR3 loop: CASLGAVSNTGELFF. The CDR3 nucleotides are TGTGCCAGCTTAGGGGCGGTCAGCAACACCGGGGAGCTGTTTTTT.

J is TRBJ2-7 and V is TRBV28, with 7 bases matching TRBD1. The CDR3 length is 16 residues. V shed 3 bases and J 3 bases; nucleotides not matched to a gene: 11. CDR1 MDHEN and CDR2 SYDVKM come from the germline V gene. CDR3 in amino acids: CASSLGPGTEFYEQYF. The CDR3 DNA is TGTGCCAGCAGTTTGGGCCCCGGGACAGAGTTCTACGAGCAGTACTTC.

CDR3 bases: TGTGCCAGCAGTTCGACTCCAATTGGGCAGTTCTTC. Its translation is CASSSTPIGQFF. The V and J genes are TRBV27 and TRBJ2-1; no reliable D call. The CDR3 is 12 amino acids. The germline CDR1 and CDR2 sequences are MNHEY and SMNVEV (reference sequence). Between the trimmed V and J ends, which lost 4 bases and 12 bases, there was a span of 13 bases.

This clone came up once. The V and J genes are TRBV28 and TRBJ1-2; 7 nucleotides agree with TRBD1. J gave up 6 bases and V 7 bases, and 11 bases lay outside the gene matches. The CDR3 runs 14 residues. The germline gives CDR1 MDHEN, CDR2 SYDVKM. CDR3 in DNA: TGTGCCAGCACCCGGACCCGGGGGACAGATGGCTACACCTTC. Protein: CASTRTRGTDGYTF.

This sequence joins TRBV28 and TRBJ2-7, with a possible D match to TRBD2 (5 bases). CDR1 and CDR2 from the germline V gene are MDHEN and SYDVKM. There are 13 residues in the CDR3. Trimming shortened V by 8 bases and J by 4 bases, and 15 bases separated the two germline ends. CDR3 loop: CASAGGFGYEQYF. CDR3 nucleotides: TGTGCCAGCGCCGGAGGCTTCGGGTACGAGCAGTACTTC.

CDR3 residues: CASSLGQGYEQYF. DNA for the CDR3: TGTGCCAGCAGTCTGGGACAGGGCTACGAGCAGTACTTC. The genes are TRBV28 and TRBJ2-7, with 9 bases aligning to TRBD1. Germline CDR1 is MDHEN and CDR2 is SYDVKM. Losses at the gene ends were 5 bases for V and 3 bases for J; bases not matched to a gene: 2. This CDR3 has 13 amino acids. Variable domain in full (rest from reference TRBV28 and TRBJ2-7): DVKVTQSSRYLVKRTGEKVFLECVQDMDHENMFWYRQDPGLGLRLIYFSYDVKMKEKGDIPEGYSVSREKKERFSLILESASTNQTSMYLCASSLGQGYEQYFGPGTRLTVT.

This chain uses TRBV28 with TRBJ2-7; 7 bases line up with TRBD1. V trimming: 6 bases; J trimming: 1 base; junction bases outside the gene matches: 6. The CDR3 extends over 14 amino acids. Germline CDR1 reads MDHEN; CDR2 reads SYDVKM. Here the CDR3 reads CASSPADRSYEQYF. The DNA for the CDR3 is TGTGCCAGCAGCCCCGCGGACAGGTCCTACGAGCAGTACTTC. Complete variable domain (other parts from reference TRBV28 and TRBJ2-7): DVKVTQSSRYLVKRTGEKVFLECVQDMDHENMFWYRQDPGLGLRLIYFSYDVKMKEKGDIPEGYSVSREKKERFSLILESASTNQTSMYLCASSPADRSYEQYFGPGTRLTVT.

The V and J genes are TRBV29-1 and TRBJ1-2; no firm D call. V lost 2 bases and J 8 bases, leaving 15 bases between the germline ends. CDR1 and CDR2 from the germline V gene are SQVTM and ANQGSEA. The CDR3 loop spans 13 amino acids. The CDR3 bases are TGCAGCGTTGAACCTTCCGGGGTAGGGGGCTACACCTTC. It codes for CSVEPSGVGGYTF.

This clone was observed once. This rearrangement joins TRBV4-2 to TRBJ2-1; 10 positions agree with TRBD1. The CDR3 contains 17 residues. Germline V CDR1 and CDR2: LGHNA, YNFKEQ. The trim removed 3 bases at V and 6 bases at J, leaving 11 bases unmatched. The CDR3 is CASSHPPYGTGVNEQFF. The CDR3 DNA reads TGTGCCAGCAGCCATCCCCCCTACGGGACAGGGGTCAATGAGCAGTTCTTC.

The genes are TRBV5-1 and TRBJ2-1; TRBD2 matches 7 bases. Germline CDR1 and CDR2: SGHRS and YFSETQ. The CDR3 length is 13 residues. The V segment lost 1 base and the J segment 8 bases; nucleotides outside the gene matches: 3. CDR3 region: CASSLREGDEQFF. The CDR3 DNA reads TGCGCCAGCAGCTTGAGGGAGGGCGATGAGCAGTTCTTC.

There are a few counts of this clone. The rearrangement joins TRBV5-1 to TRBJ2-1; D is uncertain. CDR1 SGHRS and CDR2 YFSETQ come from the germline V gene. V lost 0 bases and J lost 5, with 12 bases in between. The CDR3 totals 15 residues. In nucleotides, the CDR3 is TGCGCCAGCAGCTTGGATAAATTCCGCGACAATGAGCAGTTCTTC. It yields the protein CASSLDKFRDNEQFF. Full variable domain (rest looked up from reference TRBV5-1 and TRBJ2-1): KAGVTQTPRYLIKTRGQQVTLSCSPISGHRSVSWYQQTPGQGLQFLFEYFSETQRNKGNFPGRFSGRQFSNSRSEMNVSTLELGDSALYLCASSLDKFRDNEQFFGPGTRLTVL.

The gene calls are TRBV19 and TRBJ1-5, with 7 bases matching TRBD1. The CDR3 loop spans 15 amino acids. V shed 6 bases, J shed 2 bases, and the junction held 7 bases outside the gene matches. The germline V gene encodes CDR1 LNHDA and CDR2 SQIVND (reference sequence). CDR3 loop: CASRTPGQGNQPQHF. Here the CDR3 DNA reads TGTGCCAGTAGAACTCCCGGACAGGGCAATCAGCCCCAGCATTTT.

This chain links TRBV28 with TRBJ2-1, with 9 nucleotides matching TRBD2. CDR3 length: 15 amino acids. Germline V gene data show CDR1 as MDHEN and CDR2 as SYDVKM. Losses at the gene ends were 5 bases for V and 2 bases for J; bases not matched to a gene: 4. The CDR3 loop is CASSLAGGPYNEQFF. The CDR3 nucleotides read TGTGCCAGCAGTCTCGCGGGGGGGCCCTACAATGAGCAGTTCTTC.

The chain recombines TRBV28 with TRBJ1-2, with 10 bases aligning to TRBD1. J was trimmed by 2 bases and V by 7 bases; bases with no gene match: 13. This CDR3 has 17 amino acids. Per the germline V gene, CDR1 is MDHEN and CDR2 is SYDVKM. The CDR3 loop is CASTSAGTGALNYGYTF. CDR3 nucleotides: TGTGCCAGCACCAGCGCCGGGACAGGGGCCCTCAACTATGGCTACACCTTC.

This CDR3 reads CASSTRDRVEDYGYTF. The CDR3, as DNA: TGTGCCAGTAGTACAAGAGACAGGGTGGAAGACTATGGCTACACCTTC. The V and J genes are TRBV19 and TRBJ1-2, with 7 positions matching TRBD1. After removal of 4 bases from V and 3 bases from J, the junction contained 11 bases not matched to a gene. Germline V gives CDR1 LNHDA, CDR2 SQIVND (reference sequence). The CDR3 consists of 16 residues.

The V call is TRBV9, the J call TRBJ2-7, with 7 nucleotides matching TRBD2. Per germline, CDR1 SGDLS and CDR2 YYNGEE. The CDR3 runs to 15 residues. V lost 3 bases, J lost 4 bases, and 10 bases stayed unmatched. The CDR3: CASSGPTSEIYEQYF. The CDR3 nucleotides are TGTGCCAGCAGCGGACCTACTAGCGAAATATACGAGCAGTACTTC.

This chain connects TRBV6-5 to TRBJ2-1, with D perhaps matching TRBD1 (6 bases). Germline CDR1 and CDR2: MNHEY and SVGAGI. CDR3 length equals 13 residues. V lost 8 bases and J 6 bases, leaving 14 bases between the germline ends. The CDR3 nucleotides read TGTGCCAGCCGGGACAACGGGATCAATGAGCAGTTCTTC. Protein sequence: CASRDNGINEQFF.

V is TRBV7-9 and J is TRBJ2-5; 9 nucleotides align to TRBD1. J lost 5 bases, V lost 5 bases, and 12 bases had no gene match. In germline, CDR1 is SEHNR, CDR2 FQNEAQ (reference sequence). There are 16 residues in the CDR3. The CDR3 DNA sequence: TGTGCCAGCAGCCTCCGGGACAGGGATCCCGGGGAGACCCAGTACTTC. This gives the protein CASSLRDRDPGETQYF.

V is TRBV29-1 and J is TRBJ2-7; 7 nucleotides line up with TRBD1. Losses at the gene ends were 5 bases for V and 6 bases for J; bases not matched to a gene: 4. The germline V gene has CDR1 SQVTM and CDR2 ANQGSEA. This CDR3 has 11 residues. CDR3 in amino acids: CSVRQGGEQYF. Here the CDR3 DNA reads TGCAGCGTTAGACAGGGTGGCGAGCAGTACTTC.